The 23 T cell receptor beta chains listed next were all sequenced from one sample in a study of T cell responses to AZD1222 COVID-19 vaccine. Produced via immunoSEQ multiplex PCR; TCRdb's table is partial and in-frame only. The repertoire holds around 140,000 clones, with approximately 90% as singletons. Sequencing used peripheral blood, obtained 28 days after the second AZD1222 dose. These receptors came from an adult who received the AZD1222 COVID-19 vaccine.

J is TRBJ2-5 and V is TRBV19; D might be TRBD2 (5 bases). In germline, CDR1 is LNHDA, CDR2 SQIVND (reference sequence). V shed 3 bases and J shed 4 bases, with 9 bases lying between them. The CDR3 contains 13 residues. CDR3 in amino acids: CASSIMAGETQYF. DNA of the CDR3: TGTGCCAGTAGTATCATGGCGGGAGAGACCCAGTACTTC.

The V call is TRBV18, the J call TRBJ2-1, with no clear D. The CDR3 loop spans 13 amino acids. Per germline, CDR1 KGHSH and CDR2 LQKENI. Between the trimmed V and J ends, which lost 0 bases and 6 bases, there was a span of 6 bases. CDR3 in DNA: TGTGCCAGCTCACCACCATCGGTCAATGAGCAGTTCTTC. Translating it yields CASSPPSVNEQFF.

The gene calls are TRBV6-5 and TRBJ2-1; 12 nucleotides agree with TRBD2. The CDR3 has 14 amino acids. V shed 5 bases and J 9 bases; nucleotides not matched to a gene: 5. Germline V lookup: CDR1 MNHEY, CDR2 SVGAGI. In DNA, the CDR3 is TGTGCCAGCAGTACAGGACTAGCGGGATCTGAGCAGTTCTTC. The encoded protein is CASSTGLAGSEQFF.

The genes are TRBV10-3 and TRBJ2-7; 9 bases are a match to TRBD1. CDR1 is ENHRY and CDR2 is SYGVKD in the germline V gene. CDR3 length equals 19 residues. The ends lost 0 bases at V and 3 bases at J; junction bases unmatched: 15. Here the CDR3 reads CAISESVGQGTVHLYEQYF. DNA for the CDR3: TGTGCCATCAGTGAGTCGGTGGGACAGGGAACCGTTCACCTCTACGAGCAGTACTTC.

The chain couples TRBV6-5 to TRBJ2-7; D remains unclear. Trimming removed 5 bases at V and 5 bases at J, with 7 bases between. CDR1 and CDR2 (germline): MNHEY, SVGAGI. This CDR3 has 11 amino acids. CDR3 sequence (DNA): TGTGCCAGCAGTCCCTGGGACGAGCAGTACTTC. Protein product: CASSPWDEQYF.

This chain connects TRBV12-3 or TRBV12-4 to TRBJ1-5; no clear D gene. The CDR3 covers 13 residues. V dropped 5 bases and J dropped 1 base, with 6 bases sitting between them. The CDR3 sequence: CASSASSNQPQHF. CDR3 sequence (DNA): TGTGCCAGCAGTGCATCGAGCAATCAGCCCCAGCATTTT.

The CDR3 nucleotides are TGTGCCAGCAGCTCAAGAACGGTTACAGGGACAGAGACCCAGTACTTC. It translates to CASSSRTVTGTETQYF. This rearrangement joins TRBV7-2 to TRBJ2-5; D perhaps matches TRBD1 (6 bases). The CDR3 has 16 residues. V was cut by 4 bases and J by 4 bases, with 19 bases left in between. Germline loops: CDR1 SGHTA, CDR2 FQGNSA.

This chain connects TRBV15 to TRBJ1-4, with 9 nucleotides matching TRBD1. This CDR3 contains 14 residues. The ends lost 6 bases at V and 7 bases at J; junction bases unmatched: 6. Germline V gives CDR1 LNHNV, CDR2 YYDKDF (reference sequence). This chain's CDR3 is CATRRTGESEKLFF. Written as DNA, the CDR3 is TGTGCCACCAGAAGGACAGGGGAAAGTGAAAAACTGTTTTTT.

V usage is TRBV27 and J usage is TRBJ1-5; 8 nucleotides line up with TRBD1. This CDR3 is 15 amino acids long. Losses at the gene ends were 4 bases for V and 2 bases for J; bases not matched to a gene: 4. Germline V gene lookup returns CDR1 MNHEY and CDR2 SMNVEV (reference sequence). The CDR3 sequence: CASSSRTGRNQPQHF. Written as DNA, the CDR3 is TGTGCCAGCAGTTCCAGGACAGGGCGCAATCAGCCCCAGCATTTT.

The chain employs TRBV10-3 and TRBJ2-7; 8 bases line up with TRBD2. CDR3 size: 14 residues. With 11 bases clipped from V and 1 base from J, the junction kept 10 bases outside the gene matches. The V gene's germline CDR1 is ENHRY and CDR2 SYGVKD. The DNA for the CDR3 is TGTGCCTCAGGAGCGGGAGACGGATCCTACGAGCAGTACTTC. Translating gives CASGAGDGSYEQYF.

The chain links TRBV5-1 to TRBJ2-7, with TRBD1 identical over 8 bases. V dropped 4 bases and J dropped 3; count of bases not matched to a gene: 9. The germline CDR1 and CDR2 sequences are SGHRS and YFSETQ. The CDR3 loop spans 15 amino acids. The CDR3 loop reads CASSHPRDRNYEQYF. The DNA for the CDR3 is TGCGCCAGCAGCCACCCCCGGGACAGGAACTACGAGCAGTACTTC.

The rearrangement links TRBV7-9 to TRBJ2-3; 14 nucleotides match TRBD2. Germline CDR1 SEHNR, CDR2 FQNEAQ (reference sequence). The CDR3 consists of 15 residues. After removal of 5 bases from V and 4 bases from J, the junction contained 2 bases not matched to a gene. The CDR3 DNA is TGTGCCAGCAGCCTGACTAGCGGGAGGGCAGATACGCAGTATTTT. The encoded protein is CASSLTSGRADTQYF.

The gene calls are TRBV19 and TRBJ1-1; D remains ambiguous. Deletions cut 0 bases from V and 0 bases from J, with 23 bases between. The CDR3 is 20 residues long. Germline values: CDR1 LNHDA, CDR2 SQIVND (reference sequence). The CDR3 region is CASSIERLRRPGWMNTEAFF. CDR3 sequence (DNA): TGTGCCAGTAGTATAGAACGGCTACGACGTCCTGGGTGGATGAACACTGAAGCTTTCTTT.

The chain links TRBV10-3 to TRBJ2-3; D uncertain. The CDR3 contains 15 residues. In germline, CDR1 is ENHRY, CDR2 SYGVKD. V lost 0 bases to trimming and J lost 4 bases, with 11 bases between them. CDR3: CAISESGASADTQYF. CDR3 nucleotide sequence: TGTGCCATCAGTGAGTCGGGCGCGAGCGCAGATACGCAGTATTTT.

The chain's CDR3 is CASSQDPGDYNEQFF. CDR3 sequence (DNA): TGTGCCAGCAGCCAAGATCCAGGGGACTACAATGAGCAGTTCTTC. The chain recombines TRBV3-1 (or the pseudogene TRBV3-2) with TRBJ2-1; D perhaps matches TRBD1 (6 bases). Germline V CDR1 and CDR2: LGHDT, YNNKEL (reference sequence). The CDR3 consists of 15 residues. V was pared by 0 bases and J by 3 bases, with 9 bases between.

The chain uses TRBV11-1 and TRBJ2-7, with D possibly matching TRBD2 (6 bases). Germline CDR1 SGHAT, CDR2 FQDESV (reference sequence). V was clipped by 5 bases and J by 3 bases, with 20 bases between them. The CDR3 length is 16 residues. DNA of the CDR3: TGTGCCAGCAGCCCCAATGGAGGGGAGGACTTCTACGAGCAGTACTTC. Residues: CASSPNGGEDFYEQYF.

There are a few counts of this clone. The chain joins TRBV11-2 to TRBJ1-2, with D hard to call. With 0 bases removed from V and 4 bases from J, the gap between germline ends came to 12 bases. The CDR3 length is 15 residues. Germline CDR1 is SGHAT and CDR2 is FQNNGV. This CDR3 is CASSLESAAGYGYTF. The CDR3 DNA is TGTGCCAGCAGCTTAGAATCGGCGGCTGGCTATGGCTACACCTTC.

V usage is TRBV6-5 and J usage is TRBJ2-7, with TRBD1 identical over 7 bases. The CDR3 runs 14 residues. The germline gives CDR1 MNHEY, CDR2 SVGAGI. Trimming took 5 bases from V and 5 from J; bases not matched to a gene: 9. The CDR3 nucleotides are TGTGCCAGCAGTAGAGGACAGGTTTCCAACGAGCAGTACTTC. Translated: CASSRGQVSNEQYF.

The chain is built from TRBV7-8 and TRBJ2-1; 11 nucleotides agree with TRBD2. The J segment lost 7 bases and the V segment lost 5 bases, leaving 16 bases of the junction unmatched. CDR3 length: 18 amino acids. From germline, CDR1 is SGHVS and CDR2 FQNEAQ. The CDR3 coding sequence is TGTGCCAGCAGCCCTCGCGGGCTAGCGGGAGGAATCGGGAATGAGCAGTTCTTC. Its protein is CASSPRGLAGGIGNEQFF.

V gene TRBV5-1 combines with J gene TRBJ2-7, with D possibly TRBD2 on 5 matching bases. V was cut by 6 bases and J by 0 bases, with 10 bases left in between. CDR3 length: 13 amino acids. From germline, CDR1 is SGHRS and CDR2 YFSETQ. The CDR3 sequence: CASNGMYSYEQYF. CDR3 coding DNA: TGCGCCAGCAACGGGATGTACTCCTACGAGCAGTACTTC. Based on the CDR3 plus reference TRBV5-1 and TRBJ2-7, the full variable domain is KAGVTQTPRYLIKTRGQQVTLSCSPISGHRSVSWYQQTPGQGLQFLFEYFSETQRNKGNFPGRFSGRQFSNSRSEMNVSTLELGDSALYLCASNGMYSYEQYFGPGTRLTVT.

The chain couples TRBV19 to TRBJ1-2; a weak D match, TRBD1 (5 bases). Trimming took off 5 bases at V and 1 base at J, with 17 bases between the two ends. CDR1 and CDR2 (germline): LNHDA, SQIVND (reference sequence). The CDR3 consists of 16 residues. The CDR3 coding sequence is TGTGCCAGTAGTGCTCCTGGGCGACAGTATAACTATGGCTACACCTTC. It yields the protein CASSAPGRQYNYGYTF.

The chain uses TRBV5-4 and TRBJ2-1; TRBD2 aligns across 14 bases. V lost 0 bases to trimming and J lost 1 base; unmatched junction nucleotides: 6. Per germline, CDR1 SGHNT and CDR2 YYREEE (reference sequence). CDR3 size: 19 residues. This CDR3 reads CASSLAYGLAGGSYNEQFF. CDR3 nucleotides: TGTGCCAGCAGCTTGGCCTATGGACTAGCGGGAGGATCCTACAATGAGCAGTTCTTC.

The chain has TRBV5-8 and TRBJ1-4; 11 bases are shared with TRBD1. CDR3 length equals 14 residues. With V trimmed by 4 bases and J by 8 bases, 4 bases remained unmatched. Looked up from germline, CDR1 is SGHTS and CDR2 is YDEGEE. In DNA form, the CDR3 reads TGTGCCAGCAGCCGGGGACAGGGGGGGGAAAAACTGTTTTTT. This sequence encodes CASSRGQGGEKLFF.